The rows below give T cell receptor beta chains drawn from one sample of a study of blood T cell repertoires in COVID-19. This table comes from immunoSEQ multiplex PCR, and its TCRdb copy is limited to in-frame clones, with some not included. Of 250,000 to 350,000 clones listed, 70% to 90% are singletons. Sequenced sample: peripheral blood. The receptors shown here come from a woman between 70 and 85 years old with COVID-19, enrolled during active disease. The CDR3 runs from the conserved cysteine through the conserved F or W. The D gene is left open where the match is weak. The size field is filled for only some rows; it gives once, few, many or a size class.

D	size	V	J	DNA	CDR3
.	.	TRBV12-3/TRBV12-4	TRBJ1-2	TGTGCCAGCAGTAAAACGCCAGGGCCTGGCTACACCTTC	CASSKTPGPGYTF
.	.	TRBV6-5	TRBJ1-3	TGTGCCAGCAGTTACTCCCAGGCGGGGAACACCATATATTTT	CASSYSQAGNTIYF
TRBD1	.	TRBV19	TRBJ2-7	TGTGCCAGTAGTCCAGGGGGCTCCTACGAGCAGTACTTC	CASSPGGSYEQYF
TRBD1	.	TRBV7-3	TRBJ2-3	TGTGCCAGCAGCTCGATGGGACAGCTAGATACGCAGTATTTT	CASSSMGQLDTQYF
.	.	TRBV29-1	TRBJ2-7	TGCAGCGTAATACAGGGATATAAGAACGAGCAGTACTTC	CSVIQGYKNEQYF
TRBD1	.	TRBV27	TRBJ2-7	TGTGCCAGCAGTTTGACAGGGTCTAGCGAGCAGTACTTC	CASSLTGSSEQYF
TRBD1	.	TRBV30	TRBJ1-6	TGTGCCTGGAGTAAAGGACAGGGCCGATCCTATAATTCACCCCTCCACTTT	CAWSKGQGRSYNSPLHF
.	few	TRBV19	TRBJ1-1	TGTGCCAGTAGTACCGACAGATCCAACACTGAAGCTTTCTTT	CASSTDRSNTEAFF
.	.	TRBV18	TRBJ2-1	TGTGCCAGCTCATCTCTGGGGGCCAGCTCCTACAATGAGCAGTTCTTC	CASSSLGASSYNEQFF
TRBD1	.	TRBV12-5	TRBJ1-1	TGTGCTAGTGGTTTTCGACAGGGGGGTACTGAAGCTTTCTTT	CASGFRQGGTEAFF
TRBD1	.	TRBV28	TRBJ1-5	TGTGCCAGCAGTCCACAAAGGGACAGGAATAATCAGCCCCAGCATTTT	CASSPQRDRNNQPQHF
TRBD1	.	TRBV27	TRBJ2-7	TGTGCCAGCAGGGGACAGGGAAGAACCTACGAGCAGTACTTC	CASRGQGRTYEQYF
.	.	TRBV5-1	TRBJ2-7	TGCGCCAGCAGCTCGATGCCCGGTAACTACGAGCAGTACTTC	CASSSMPGNYEQYF
.	.	TRBV10-3	TRBJ1-5	TGTGCCATCAGTGAGTCAGCGGGCGCTGGTCAGCCCCAGCATTTT	CAISESAGAGQPQHF